This section outlines one TCR beta chain sequence together with its context. Its antigen is not yet known. The sample originates from a study of cytomegalovirus exposure and HLA in healthy donors (dated by TCRdb to about 2017). Study-level background: An earlier analysis of several hundred of the donors reported approximately 290 Gb of sequence data and some 100 million unique TCR beta sequences from 190 million or so T cells. Rather than drawing on any new phenotypic data, the later analysis identified candidate immune exposures from TCR beta sequences and the way those sequences occurred across donors. A handful of DR-DQ haplotypes were treated as single units for association and clustering because of strong linkage in the cohort. In a later genetic analysis, genome-wide SNP genotypes for about 55% of the 666 donors were used, and that subset was treated as a discovery cohort. Alongside the repertoire data, information on donor age, sex, ethnicity and CMV serostatus was compiled. In addition to the first cohort of roughly 670 subjects, a separate validation cohort of some 120 different subjects was used. To predict cytomegalovirus infection status, the study brought together high-throughput TCR immunosequencing, statistical association of individual TCRs with disease status, and machine learning. Typing coverage varied by locus: 629-630 donors for A, B, C, DRB1 and DQB1; about 520 for DQA1; 606 for DPA1; 450 to 480 for DPB1. HLA typing covered class I and class II loci at four-digit resolution. The study used immunosequencing to profile the T cell repertoires of 600 to 850 subjects and linked those repertoires to cytomegalovirus serostatus. An early release that covered roughly 600 HLA-typed donors contained around 300 gigabases of sequencing data and approximately 85 million unique TCR sequences. All discovery cohort repertoires had been generated using a single sequencing platform. To study patterns of TCR occurrence, a later analysis re-analyzed previously published TCR beta repertoires from 650 to 750 donors and added high-resolution HLA genotyping. The aim of the study was to test whether cataloging public T cell receptors could identify signatures of past pathogen exposure. Among almost 400 genotyped donors of the cohort, an average of approximately 230,000 unique TCR beta nucleotide sequences were sequenced per donor, roughly 20% of them non-productive. In an earlier analysis of several hundred of the donors, high-throughput TCR beta sequencing was used to judge whether each TCR beta V gene segment behaved as functional or pseudogenic. Among the roughly 430 genotyped donors, under 90% belonged to the genetic ancestry cluster associated with self-reported Caucasian donors. Points the paper makes about the study in general: When HLA alleles, especially DR and DQ, strongly co-occurred, attributing TCR associations to individual alleles was difficult. According to a later genetic analysis, donors in an Asian-associated ancestry cluster had fewer N-insertions in productive TCRs than the approximately 630-donor mean. The earlier analysis of a few hundred of the donors excluded 15 to 20 rarely observed V segments, including chromosome 9 orphons, because counts were too low. Compared with equally common non-associated chains, HLA-associated TCR beta chains in a later analysis were more clonally expanded and had lower generation probabilities. Cytomegalovirus status was reported to be diagnosed by the classifier with high specificity and sensitivity in both the original and validation cohorts. According to the authors, the approach could potentially be generalized to other disease states and immunological phenotypes. A later analysis associated 15,000 to 20,000 TCR beta sequences with specific HLA alleles at a false discovery rate of 0.05. In a later genetic analysis, a missense DCLRE1C variant was associated with V-gene and J-gene trimming of TCR beta chains, and the association was replicated in an independent cohort. Roughly uniform sequencing depth across donors was assumed in presence/absence analyses, although this assumption may not hold. A further reported finding was that TCR beta sequences accurately predicted the HLA-A and HLA-B alleles for most subjects in the first cohort. According to a later analysis, most CMV-associated TCR beta chains appeared to be HLA-restricted, and the HLA associations seemed to be driven largely by CMV exposure. Some IMGT-functional V segments, including TRBV6-2 and TRBV6-3, could not be distinguished by the 87-base-pair reads and were therefore excluded. An earlier analysis of approximately 570 of the donors showed that most TCR beta V segments appeared in productive rearrangements either about 87% or about 30% of the time, which broadly matched IMGT annotations. Across donors, most TCR sequences were observed very rarely, whereas some public TCRs were present in many individuals. In a later analysis, TCR association rates were found to vary across HLA loci, with the most associated TCRs seen for DRB1 alleles and the fewest for HLA-C alleles. The cohort was sequenced for TCR beta chains only, and without alpha or paired-chain data the features that could be detected were limited. Because HLA typing was missing for some donors at each locus, association tests included only the typed subset. The study listed 150 to 200 TCR beta chains as associated with cytomegalovirus. Several of the top co-occurrence clusters appeared to be linked to parvovirus B19, influenza, CMV and Epstein-Barr virus, according to a later analysis. For the cohort, immune exposure information was limited to CMV serostatus. In vitro tests confirmed that a few of the cytomegalovirus-associated TCR beta chains recognize cytomegalovirus antigens. A cluster of highly shared sequence variants was judged likely to represent a technical artifact of the sequencing pipeline. Linkage disequilibrium might explain the correlated functional status among segregating V segments, but an unknown experimental factor could not be excluded.

Library creation used the immunoSEQ multiplex PCR assay. A mixture of 60 forward primers for TCR Vbeta segments and 13 reverse primers for TCR Jbeta segments was used in the multiplex PCR. The CDR3 region of rearranged TCR beta genes was amplified from genomic DNA by a multiplex PCR assay. Amplified TCR beta libraries were sequenced as 87-base-pair reads on the Illumina HiSeq System. Turning to the authors' computational methods: A later analysis counted approximately 84 million unique TCR beta chains across the 666 repertoires, and some 12 million of these chains were shared by at least two donors. Raw reads were error-corrected and collapsed into unique sequences by a nearest-neighbor algorithm in which closely related sequences were merged to remove PCR and sequencing errors. Alignment of CDR3 sequences to IMGT reference sequences was used to assign V, D and J gene segments. For a sequence to be retained, a match of at least six nucleotides to both a V gene segment and a J gene segment was required. Rearrangements were classified as productive when the CDR3 lacked stop codons and remained in frame with V and J, and all other rearrangements were classified as non-productive. Following IMGT convention, CDR3 was defined as the stretch from the second conserved V-encoded cysteine up to the conserved J-encoded phenylalanine. The earlier analysis of about 530 of the donors excluded any sequence lacking an unambiguous match to a single V gene segment. In an earlier analysis of 587 of the donors, a V segment was called functional when productive rearrangements were above 56.7%, and segregating when the standard deviation between donors exceeded 5%. A statistical classification framework was developed to diagnose cytomegalovirus status using the catalog of TCR beta chain sequences. In a later analysis, V and J genes were assigned by comparing TCR nucleotide sequences against IMGT/GENE-DB human TR gene sequences. The TCRdist pipeline was used in a later analysis to assign CDR3 sequences and most-parsimonious VDJ recombination scenarios. In a later analysis, each TCR beta chain was defined by its CDR3 amino acid sequence together with its V-gene family, and reads lacking a unique V-gene family were excluded. To address suspected cross-contamination and a sequencing artifact, a later analysis removed around 590 highly shared, low-generation-probability nucleotide sequences. In a later analysis, a clonal expansion index for each public chain was calculated from normalized within-repertoire ranks of inferred template counts. Generation probabilities in a later analysis came from a VDJ recombination model fitted to out-of-frame rearrangements, and those results were checked against IGoR. Hypergeometric tests were used in a later analysis to score TCR-TCR, TCR-HLA and TCR-CMV co-occurrence, with a repertoire-size bias correction applied to the TCR pairs. To estimate false discovery rates, a later analysis permuted the HLA or CMV assignments 20 times. A later analysis grouped co-occurring TCRs with DBSCAN, adding TCRdist sequence similarity when clustering within HLA-allele-positive subsets. Repertoires with fewer than 30,000 or more than 120,000 public chains, plus five repertoires with anomalous nucleotide sharing, were excluded from co-occurrence clustering. TCRdb stores this immuneACCESS table with in-frame sequences only. Part of the clones is absent; in the studies checked, under half of the shortfall reflects unresolved V genes, and no reason is known for the rest. The DNA gave D and trimming, while V, J and clone size come from that table. This sample's listing comprises around 140,000 clones. The leading ten clones occupy approximately 1% of the sample.

Counted from cysteine to phenylalanine, this CDR3 has 16 amino acids. Just the 48-base CDR3 DNA is kept, in frame starting at base 1. Clipping removes 0 bases from V and 5 bases from J, with 8 as the unmatched junction base count. The germline V gene gives CDR1 as MNHEY and CDR2 as SVGAGI. The cohort consisted of 650 to 850 healthy bone marrow donors. Cohort members were all nominally healthy when sampled, although unrecorded immune exposures were likely present. The donor tested CMV seronegative and was one of the 352 seronegative cohort members. A peripheral blood sample was collected from each donor, and TCR beta sequencing was performed on peripheral blood mononuclear cells. Genomic DNA extraction from the blood cell samples was performed with the Qiagen DNeasy Blood Extraction Kit.

The chain links TRBV6-5 with TRBJ2-3, with 7 bases in between that match TRBD2. The source material was PBMCs. The source of this sequence is a male donor in good health and CMV-seronegative. In nucleotides, the sequence is TGTGCCAGCAGTTACTCCTGGGCGGGAGTGGGAGATACGCAGTATTTT. Its product reads: CASSYSWAGVGDTQYF.